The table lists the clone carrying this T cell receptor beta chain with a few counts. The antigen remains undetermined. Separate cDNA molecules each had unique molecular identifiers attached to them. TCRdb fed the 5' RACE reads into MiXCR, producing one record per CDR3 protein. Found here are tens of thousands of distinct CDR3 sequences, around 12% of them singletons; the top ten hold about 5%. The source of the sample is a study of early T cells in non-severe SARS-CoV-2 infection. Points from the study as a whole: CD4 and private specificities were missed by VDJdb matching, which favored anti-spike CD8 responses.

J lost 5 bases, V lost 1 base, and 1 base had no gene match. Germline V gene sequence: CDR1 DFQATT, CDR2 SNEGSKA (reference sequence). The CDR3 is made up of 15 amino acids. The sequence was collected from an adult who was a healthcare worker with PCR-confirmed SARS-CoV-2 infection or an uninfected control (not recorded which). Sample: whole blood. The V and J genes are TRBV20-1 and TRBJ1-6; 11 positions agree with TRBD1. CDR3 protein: CSARGGQGDNSPLHF. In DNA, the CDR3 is TGCAGTGCTAGAGGGGGACAGGGGGATAATTCACCCCTCCACTTT.